This T cell receptor (beta chain) was profiled in a study of blood T cell repertoires in COVID-19. Overall study context: Spain, Italy and the United States supplied samples that represented acute and convalescent COVID-19.

Germline V CDR1 and CDR2: MNHEY, SMNVEV (reference sequence). The CDR3 is 15 amino acids. With V trimmed by 6 bases and J by 4 bases, 6 bases remained unmatched. Profiled with immunoSEQ multiplex PCR; TCRdb holds only in-frame clones, not every one. The data hold just under 60,000 clones, with around 90% observed a single time. Sequencing was carried out using peripheral blood. This clonotype originated in a human donor with active COVID-19. The donor label of this sample is uncertain. The rearrangement uses TRBV27 and TRBJ2-3; 11 nucleotides line up with TRBD2. The CDR3 is CASRLLTSGADTQYF. In DNA form, the CDR3 reads TGTGCCAGCAGACTACTGACTAGCGGGGCAGATACGCAGTATTTT.